The 17 T cell receptor beta chains below were found in one sample sequenced in a study of blood T cell repertoires in COVID-19. The repertoire was sequenced with immunoSEQ multiplex PCR; TCRdb's copy has only in-frame clones and lacks some. The profile shows some 130,000 clones, 60% to 80% of them singletons. The sample comprised peripheral blood. These receptors came from a man in his sixties who had recovered from COVID-19.

The rearrangement uses TRBV4-3 and TRBJ2-3; TRBD1 matches 7 bases. CDR3 length: 14 amino acids. CDR1 LGHNA and CDR2 YSLEER come from the germline V gene. The junction had 4 bases not matched to a gene; V was cut back by 3 bases and J by 4 bases. DNA of the CDR3: TGCGCCAGCAGCCAGATGACAGGGCCAGATACGCAGTATTTT. Translated: CASSQMTGPDTQYF.

This chain connects TRBV10-1 to TRBJ1-3; D may be TRBD1 (6 bases). Per the germline V gene, CDR1 is WNHNN and CDR2 is SYGVQD (reference sequence). CDR3 length: 14 residues. V was clipped by 3 bases and J by 3 bases, with 9 bases between them. The CDR3 DNA reads as TGCGCCAGCAGTGACAGGGGAATTGGAAACACCATATATTTT. This gives the protein CASSDRGIGNTIYF.

This clone came up a few times. The same CDR3 is also encoded by other DNA sequences in this sample. The chain joins TRBV20-1 to TRBJ2-3; D remains ambiguous. V was pared by 3 bases and J by 4 bases, with 5 bases between. The CDR3 totals 11 residues. Germline-derived CDR1 and CDR2 are DFQATT and SNEGSKA (reference sequence). The CDR3 is CSASPADTQYF. The CDR3 bases are TGCAGTGCTAGTCCAGCAGATACGCAGTATTTT.

This clone has more than one count but fewer than ten. The J gene is TRBJ1-1, the V gene TRBV7-6, with TRBD1 matching 8 bases. V shed 8 bases, J shed 7 bases, and the junction held 15 bases outside the gene matches. This CDR3 is 15 amino acids long. CDR1 and CDR2 (germline): SGHVS, FNYEAQ. CDR3 coding DNA: TGTGCCAGCGCATCTCTAACGACAGGGGTATATGAAGCTTTCTTT. Its protein product is CASASLTTGVYEAFF.

The V gene is TRBV6-2 or TRBV6-3, the J gene TRBJ1-1; TRBD1 aligns across 7 bases. The ends lost 5 bases at V and 6 bases at J; junction bases unmatched: 12. The CDR3 has 15 residues. Germline values: CDR1 MNHEY, CDR2 SVGEGT. The CDR3 DNA reads as TGTGCCAGCAGTCGAACGACAGGGTTCTCTCCTGAAGCTTTCTTT. Its protein product is CASSRTTGFSPEAFF.

The chain links TRBV6-5 to TRBJ1-1; D remains ambiguous. V lost 2 bases and J lost 6, with 10 bases in between. The CDR3 contains 13 residues. Germline V lookup: CDR1 MNHEY, CDR2 SVGAGI. In nucleotides, the CDR3 is TGTGCCAGCAGTTACGAGGGTACCTCTGAAGCTTTCTTT. Protein sequence: CASSYEGTSEAFF.

The chain has TRBV7-9 and TRBJ2-7; a possible D gene is TRBD1 (6 bases). Germline CDR1 SEHNR, CDR2 FQNEAQ (reference sequence). V was pared by 8 bases and J by 2 bases, with 13 bases between. The CDR3 is made up of 13 amino acids. Here the CDR3 reads CASGRDTAYEQYF. The CDR3 DNA sequence: TGTGCCAGCGGCCGGGACACCGCCTACGAGCAGTACTTC. The entire variable domain, with the rest obtained from reference TRBV7-9 and TRBJ2-7, is as follows: DTGVSQNPRHKITKRGQNVTFRCDPISEHNRLYWYRQTLGQGPEFLTYFQNEAQLEKSRLLSDRFSAERPKGSFSTLEIQRTEQGDSAMYLCASGRDTAYEQYFGPGTRLTVT.

The J gene is TRBJ1-4, the V gene TRBV19; D gene ambiguous. CDR1 LNHDA and CDR2 SQIVND come from the germline V gene (reference sequence). The CDR3 extends over 12 amino acids. The CDR3 nucleotides are TGTGCTGCGGGCAGGCCTAATGAAAAACTGTTTTTT. It encodes CAAGRPNEKLFF.

The rearrangement uses TRBV11-2 and TRBJ1-2; unclear D gene. The V and J ends lost 1 base and 2 bases respectively, with 5 bases between them. The CDR3 is 13 amino acids. Per germline, CDR1 SGHAT and CDR2 FQNNGV. The chain's CDR3 is CASSLGSNYGYTF. In DNA, the CDR3 is TGTGCCAGCAGCTTAGGGAGCAACTATGGCTACACCTTC.

J is TRBJ2-7 and V is TRBV29-1; 9 bases agree with TRBD1. The CDR3 extends over 13 amino acids. CDR1 is SQVTM, CDR2 ANQGSEA, per germline. V was clipped by 6 bases and J by 5 bases; unmatched bases: 8. The DNA for the CDR3 is TGCAGCGTGGGACAGGGAGAGATCCACGAGCAGTACTTC. Protein: CSVGQGEIHEQYF.

The rearrangement links TRBV7-9 to TRBJ2-7; D remains unclear. Germline assignment: CDR1 SEHNR and CDR2 FQNEAQ (reference sequence). This CDR3 is built from 13 residues. Trimming stripped 5 bases from V and 2 bases from J, with 10 bases between. Written as DNA, the CDR3 is TGTGCCAGCAGCCGCGACAAGGCCTACGAGCAGTACTTC. This sequence encodes CASSRDKAYEQYF.

The genes are TRBV7-2 and TRBJ1-6; D ambiguous. The CDR3 sequence is 14 residues long. V was pared by 5 bases and J by 7 bases, with 12 bases between. From germline, CDR1 is SGHTA and CDR2 FQGNSA. The CDR3 loop reads CASSLSSANSPLHF. CDR3 DNA sequence: TGTGCCAGCAGCCTGAGCTCCGCAAATTCACCCCTCCACTTT.

On this clone itself: The junction differs from germline at one of its ends, possibly a read error. The chain combines TRBV2 with TRBJ2-4, with D hard to call. The CDR3 spans 14 residues. The germline gives CDR1 SNHLY, CDR2 FYNNEI. Written as DNA, the CDR3 is TGTGCCAGCAGTGAAGCCTTGCCGGAGTCACCGCGAACCTTC. It codes for CASSEALPESPRTF.

This chain uses TRBV29-1 with TRBJ2-1; 8 nucleotides agree with TRBD2. The CDR3 is made up of 13 amino acids. The V segment lost 3 bases and the J segment 9 bases; nucleotides outside the gene matches: 7. The germline CDR1 and CDR2 sequences are SQVTM and ANQGSEA. The CDR3 DNA follows: TGCAGCGTTGACAGGAGCGGGAGAGGTGAGCAGTTCTTC. It translates to CSVDRSGRGEQFF.

This clone was found a few times. Other DNA sequences in this sample translate to the same CDR3. This chain links TRBV20-1 with TRBJ2-7, with no clear D. The CDR3 consists of 11 residues. In germline, CDR1 is DFQATT, CDR2 SNEGSKA (reference sequence). Between the trimmed V and J ends, which lost 1 base and 6 bases, there was a span of 7 bases. DNA for the CDR3: TGCAGTGCTAGAGCTTCGGGCGAGCAGTACTTC. Its protein is CSARASGEQYF.

The chain uses TRBV21-1 and TRBJ1-3. TRBV21-1 is marked as a pseudogene. This CDR3 contains 13 residues. The CDR3 loop is CARLTSLGNTIYF. In nucleotides, the CDR3 is TGTGCCAGGTTGACTTCTCTCGGAAACACCATATATTTT.

J is TRBJ2-7 and V is TRBV12-3 or TRBV12-4; weak D call: TRBD1 (6 bases). V dropped 7 bases and J dropped 3 bases, with 10 bases sitting between them. This CDR3 region has 12 residues. CDR3 residues: CASKGRGYEQYF. CDR3 bases: TGTGCCAGCAAGGGCAGGGGCTACGAGCAGTACTTC.